These T cell receptor beta chains were read from a single sample in a study of a mutant IDH1 vaccine in newly diagnosed glioma. Profiling relied on immunoSEQ multiplex PCR, and the TCRdb table lists in-frame clones only, not all of them. The sample contains approximately 36,000 clones, roughly 78% of which appear only once. This specimen consisted of PBMCs, obtained from a glioma patient treated with radiotherapy, temozolomide or both. Receptors were obtained from a man aged 35-49 years with glioma. Some clones in this sample may be carry-over from other donors' samples. The CDR3 runs from the conserved cysteine through the conserved F or W. The D gene is left open where the match is weak. Clone size, where shown, is once, few, many, or a class for clones that have expanded.

clone size,V gene,J gene,D gene,CDR3 DNA,CDR3 protein
NA,TRBV18,TRBJ2-7,NA,TGTGCCAGCTCATCAGTATACGAGCAGTACTTC,CASSSVYEQYF
few,TRBV19,TRBJ1-2,NA,TGTGCCAGTAGTATGGCAGCGAACTATGGCTACACCTTC,CASSMAANYGYTF
NA,TRBV7-6,TRBJ1-2,TRBD1,TGTGCCAGCAGCCCCTACCGGGACAGAGATAACTATGGCTACACCTTC,CASSPYRDRDNYGYTF
NA,TRBV6-5,TRBJ2-7,TRBD1,TGTGCCAGCAGTTACTTGTTGGGACAGGGATCGGCCGAGCAGTACTTC,CASSYLLGQGSAEQYF
NA,TRBV5-1,TRBJ2-3,TRBD1,TGCGCCAGCAGCCTTGGACAGGGCTCCACAGATACGCAGTATTTT,CASSLGQGSTDTQYF
NA,TRBV5-8,TRBJ2-5,TRBD2,TGTGCCAGCAGCTTGGGGGCCGGAGCGGGGATCCAAGAGACCCAGTACTTC,CASSLGAGAGIQETQYF
NA,TRBV5-1,TRBJ2-3,TRBD2,TGCGCCAGCAGCTTAGACGGCGGGGGGGCCACAGATACGCAGTATTTT,CASSLDGGGATDTQYF
NA,TRBV7-2,TRBJ1-1,TRBD1,TGTGCCAGCAGCTTATACGGGACAGGGACTTTGAACACTGAAGCTTTCTTT,CASSLYGTGTLNTEAFF
NA,TRBV6-5,TRBJ2-5,TRBD2,TGTGCCAGCCACGGGGGGGCGGAGACCCAGTACTTC,CASHGGAETQYF
NA,TRBV7-9,TRBJ2-7,NA,TGTGCCAGCAGCTTAGAGTCATTTAGCTCCTACGAGCAGTACTTC,CASSLESFSSYEQYF
NA,TRBV7-9,TRBJ2-2,NA,TGTGCCAGCAGCTACCTCAGGGGGGTCACCGGGGAGCTGTTTTTT,CASSYLRGVTGELFF
NA,TRBV19,TRBJ2-5,NA,TGTGCCAGTAGACCCGTAGGGGGGACAGAGACCCAGTACTTC,CASRPVGGTETQYF
NA,TRBV15,TRBJ1-5,NA,TGTGCCACTGCCCTCGGCAATCAGCCCCAGCATTTT,CATALGNQPQHF
NA,TRBV7-2,TRBJ2-7,NA,TGTGCCAGCAGCCGGGGGGCCGGGGCCGTCGAGCAGTACTTC,CASSRGAGAVEQYF
NA,TRBV30,TRBJ1-1,NA,TGTGCCTGGAGTGTACCTCGGCGGGGGAACACTGAAGCTTTCTTT,CAWSVPRRGNTEAFF
NA,TRBV19,TRBJ1-2,NA,TGTGCCAGTAGTATAGGTGGCTGGCCCCCCGGGGGCTACACCTTC,CASSIGGWPPGGYTF
NA,TRBV19,TRBJ1-1,TRBD1,TGTGCCAGTAGCCCGACAGGGACCCCGAACACTGAAGCTTTCTTT,CASSPTGTPNTEAFF
few,TRBV11-2,TRBJ1-2,TRBD1,TGTGCCAGCAGGGGACCGGGACAGGGGGTTAAGGACTATGGCTACACCTTC,CASRGPGQGVKDYGYTF
NA,TRBV5-1,TRBJ1-1,NA,TGCGCCAGCAGCTTCGACAGGCGGGACACTGAAGCTTTCTTT,CASSFDRRDTEAFF
once,TRBV19,TRBJ1-6,NA,TGTGCCAGTAGCGAGGGACTCTATAATTCACCCCTCCACTTT,CASSEGLYNSPLHF
few,TRBV6-5,TRBJ1-1,NA,TGTGCCAGCAGTTTTAAGCCGAACACTGAAGCTTTCTTT,CASSFKPNTEAFF